This entry concerns a single T cell receptor beta chain. The V gene lost 0 bases and the J gene lost 1 base, with 13 bases spanning the gap. Germline loops: CDR1 SGHRS, CDR2 YFSETQ. The CDR3 spans 17 residues. Several immunoSEQ plates held equal portions of the genomic DNA taken from each subset. Unsorted PBMC samples were amplified in replicate PCRs containing roughly 290 ng DNA, tens of thousands of T cell genomes. TCRdb's table, derived via immunoSEQ multiplex PCR, lists solely in-frame clones and lacks some. The profile shows about 530,000 clones, roughly 85% of them singletons. The data stem from a study of shared clonotypes between healthy human individuals. Study at large: The composition of the donors was two women and a few men aged 18 to 49.

The sequenced material came from PBMCs. The V call is TRBV5-1, the J call TRBJ2-2; TRBD2 is a possible D gene (5 bases). The TCR comes from a woman between 40 and 55 years old in good health. Some clones in this sample may be carry-over from other donors' samples. CDR3: CASSLGVGSLNTGELFF. CDR3 nucleotide sequence: TGCGCCAGCAGCTTGGGGGTTGGGAGTTTGAACACCGGGGAGCTGTTTTTT.